The 17 T cell receptor beta chains presented below share a single source sample, sequenced in a study of glioma-infiltrating T cells after dendritic cell vaccination. Data came from immunoSEQ multiplex PCR; TCRdb stores just in-frame clones and leaves some out. In the table there are 70,000 to 100,000 clones, less than 90% of which are singletons. As for time point: after dendritic cell vaccination, including at tumor progression/relapse. Material: blood, obtained after dendritic cell vaccination. These receptors came from a human donor with glioblastoma.

The chain couples TRBV13 to TRBJ1-2; weak D call: TRBD1 (6 bases). This CDR3 contains 15 residues. V was shortened by 3 bases and J by 0 bases, with 11 bases between the two germline ends. Germline assignment: CDR1 PRHDT and CDR2 FYEKMQ (reference sequence). CDR3 nucleotides: TGTGCCAGCAGCTTCGGACAGCCGTCTAACTATGGCTACACCTTC. Translation: CASSFGQPSNYGYTF.

The chain recombines TRBV18 with TRBJ1-1; D uncertain. CDR1 and CDR2 (germline): KGHSH, LQKENI. V dropped 2 bases and J dropped 0 bases, with 7 bases sitting between them. The CDR3 is 14 amino acids. The CDR3 loop reads CASSPTGVNTEAFF. In DNA form, the CDR3 reads TGTGCCAGCTCACCAACGGGAGTGAACACTGAAGCTTTCTTT.

V is TRBV7-6 and J is TRBJ2-7; D gene uncertain. The V and J ends lost 5 bases and 0 bases respectively, with 8 bases between them. The CDR3 has 13 residues. CDR1 is SGHVS, CDR2 FNYEAQ, per germline. CDR3 in amino acids: CASSLASSYEQYF. The CDR3 DNA reads as TGTGCCAGCAGCCTCGCGAGCTCCTACGAGCAGTACTTC.

The genes are TRBV30 and TRBJ1-2, with D maybe TRBD1 (6 bases). The CDR3 is made up of 14 amino acids. Germline V CDR1 and CDR2: GTSNPN, SVGIG (reference sequence). V gave up 0 bases and J gave up 4 bases, with 12 bases separating them. The CDR3 region is CAWSVPGQFYGYTF. Here the CDR3 DNA reads TGTGCCTGGAGTGTACCAGGACAGTTCTATGGCTACACCTTC. The full variable domain, completed using reference TRBV30 and TRBJ1-2, is SQTIHQWPATLVQPVGSPLSLECTVEGTSNPNLYWYRQAAGRGLQLLFYSVGIGQISSEVPQNLSASRPQDRQFILSSKKLLLSDSGFYLCAWSVPGQFYGYTFGSGTRLTVV.

The CDR3 nucleotides read TGTGCCAGCAGTGCCCCGGGTAGCGGGGACTACGAGCAGTACTTC. Translation gives CASSAPGSGDYEQYF. This chain links TRBV2 with TRBJ2-7, with 8 positions matching TRBD2. This CDR3 region has 15 residues. The V gene's germline CDR1 is SNHLY and CDR2 FYNNEI. J was trimmed by 3 bases and V by 4 bases; bases with no gene match: 8.

This clone showed up just once. This chain joins TRBV7-6 and TRBJ1-1; TRBD1 matches 10 bases. There are 15 residues in the CDR3. CDR1 SGHVS and CDR2 FNYEAQ come from the germline V gene. The V gene end was trimmed by 4 bases and the J gene end by 8 bases; junction bases not matched to a gene: 10. The CDR3 DNA reads TGTGCCAGCAGCTCCTACCGGGACAGGGGCCTGGAAGCTTTCTTT. Its translation: CASSSYRDRGLEAFF.

The J gene is TRBJ1-1, the V gene TRBV11-2, with TRBD1 matching over 8 bases. This CDR3 region has 15 residues. Losses at the gene ends were 5 bases for V and 4 bases for J; bases not matched to a gene: 9. Germline V CDR1 and CDR2: SGHAT, FQNNGV. CDR3 protein: CASSRQGARGTEAFF. CDR3 in DNA: TGTGCCAGCAGCCGTCAGGGGGCGCGAGGCACTGAAGCTTTCTTT.

This chain links TRBV18 with TRBJ1-2, with 7 bases identical to TRBD1. V gave up 3 bases and J gave up 0 bases; unmatched junction bases: 1. Germline CDR1 and CDR2: KGHSH and LQKENI. The CDR3 runs to 14 residues. The CDR3: CASSPGQPNYGYTF. As DNA, the CDR3 is TGTGCCAGCTCACCGGGACAGCCTAACTATGGCTACACCTTC.

The chain has TRBV5-3 and TRBJ1-1, with D perhaps TRBD1 (5 bases). TRBV5-3 is placed among ORFs of uncertain function. CDR3 length equals 15 residues. The V end lost 0 bases, the J end lost 2 bases, and 11 bases lay between the germline ends. Here the CDR3 reads CARSLAGQGNTEAFF. CDR3 sequence (DNA): TGTGCCAGAAGCTTGGCCGGGCAGGGTAACACTGAAGCTTTCTTT.

The chain recombines TRBV19 with TRBJ2-5, with 9 bases identical to TRBD1. Per germline, CDR1 LNHDA and CDR2 SQIVND (reference sequence). V lost 5 bases and J lost 4; bases outside the gene matches: 11. The CDR3 consists of 16 residues. The CDR3, as DNA: TGTGCCAGTAGTCCTAGGGACAGGGAGTATGCAGAGACCCAGTACTTC. Translated: CASSPRDREYAETQYF.

The chain combines TRBV30 with TRBJ1-5; D unresolved. Between the trimmed V and J ends, which lost 0 bases and 1 base, there was a span of 13 bases. The CDR3 totals 16 residues. Looked up from germline, CDR1 is GTSNPN and CDR2 is SVGIG (reference sequence). The CDR3 DNA follows: TGTGCCTGGAGTGTACCGGGGTTGGTAAGCAATCAGCCCCAGCATTTT. Protein: CAWSVPGLVSNQPQHF. The complete variable domain, with remaining parts taken from reference TRBV30 and TRBJ1-5, reads SQTIHQWPATLVQPVGSPLSLECTVEGTSNPNLYWYRQAAGRGLQLLFYSVGIGQISSEVPQNLSASRPQDRQFILSSKKLLLSDSGFYLCAWSVPGLVSNQPQHFGDGTRLSIL.

V and J are TRBV18 and TRBJ1-1; TRBD1 matches 7 bases. Trimming cost V 6 bases and J 4 bases; bases outside gene matches: 5. The CDR3 spans 13 residues. The V gene's germline CDR1 is KGHSH and CDR2 LQKENI. The CDR3 sequence is CASSLGGVTEAFF. The DNA for the CDR3 is TGTGCCAGCTCCCTAGGGGGCGTCACTGAAGCTTTCTTT.

The sample holds one count of this clone. Here the CDR3 DNA reads TGTGCCAGCAGCCGAGCCCCGGGCACTGAAGCTTTCTTT. It translates to CASSRAPGTEAFF. J is TRBJ1-1 and V is TRBV5-6; D is unresolved. Germline CDR1 is SGHDT and CDR2 is YYEEEE. CDR3 length: 13 residues. The V end lost 4 bases, the J end lost 4 bases, and 11 bases lay between the germline ends.

This chain connects TRBV5-5 to TRBJ1-2; no firm D call. V was pared by 0 bases and J by 1 base, with 10 bases between. This CDR3 has 15 residues. The germline CDR1 and CDR2 sequences are SGHKS and YYEKEE (reference sequence). This CDR3 is CASSLEIGDNYGYTF. Here the CDR3 DNA reads TGTGCCAGCAGCTTGGAGATAGGAGATAACTATGGCTACACCTTC.

The J gene is TRBJ1-1, the V gene TRBV2; tentative D call: TRBD1 (5 bases). Germline V lookup: CDR1 SNHLY, CDR2 FYNNEI. The CDR3 contains 14 residues. Trimming cost V 2 bases and J 2 bases, with 9 bases left between them. The CDR3 region is CASSEQGVNTEAFF. The CDR3 region has the DNA TGTGCCAGCAGTGAACAGGGTGTAAACACTGAAGCTTTCTTT.

This chain connects TRBV27 to TRBJ2-7; 8 bases match TRBD1. Germline assignment: CDR1 MNHEY and CDR2 SMNVEV (reference sequence). This CDR3 has 15 amino acids. Losses at the gene ends were 4 bases for V and 2 bases for J; bases not matched to a gene: 7. The DNA for the CDR3 is TGTGCCAGCAGTTCGTCCGGGACAGGAACCTACGAGCAGTACTTC. It encodes CASSSSGTGTYEQYF.

V is TRBV21-1 and J is TRBJ2-7; the D call of TRBD2 is as the table states it, not checked on the DNA. TRBV21-1 is annotated as a pseudogene. The CDR3 is 11 amino acids. DNA of the CDR3: TGTGCCAGCAGCACCCCGGGAGGCAGGGGATTC. It codes for CASSTPGGRGF.